This TCR beta chain emerged from a study of T cell responses to AZD1222 COVID-19 vaccine listed by TCRdb under 2021. Some background on the complete study: TCR sequencing covered about 230 trial participants: nearly 210 given two doses of AZD1222 and around 26 given two doses of MenACWY control vaccine. Trial participants were enrolled by age into subgroups of 18-55, 56-69 and 70-plus years, and roughly 150, 30 and 60 TCR-sequenced participants, respectively, were included in these subgroups. Points the paper makes about the study in general: The whole spike protein was spanned by vaccine-associated CD4 TCRs, and dominant responses were seen in regions 160-218 and 743-854. The 56-69-year group was small, and its depth increase did not reach significance, likely because of low power. Participants were mostly white British and included more females than males, and it was suggested by the authors that clonal diversity may have been underestimated. A significant rise in spike-specific TCR breadth and depth was observed after two AZD1222 doses relative to day 0 and relative to MenACWY recipients. Epitopes outside the regions mutated in the B.1.351 and B.1.1.7 variants were reportedly recognized by nearly half of the unique spike-specific TCRs. Conclusions about previously exposed vaccinees are limited, since just 6 or 7 AZD1222 recipients were seropositive for SARS-CoV-2 at baseline. Because no day 14 peak-response samples were available, the repertoires could be characterized only after the peak T cell response.

As for this clone: Its cognate antigen has yet to be identified. No base quality values were provided; no much bigger clone lies one nucleotide off.

The CDR3, from cysteine to phenylalanine, totals 15 residues. Only the CDR3 DNA is retained, 45 bases long and in frame from the first base. V was cut back by 0 bases and J by 6 bases, leaving a gap of 12 bases between them. CDR1 and CDR2, per the germline V gene (reference sequence), are LGHDT and YNNKEL. The CDR3 regions of human TCRbeta chains were subjected to immunosequencing. Per the original workflow: TCRs in the repertoires were matched against a reference library of SARS-CoV-2-specific TCRs that had been generated with the MIRA antigen-specificity platform. Breadth was defined as the fraction of unique TCRs that were SARS-CoV-2-associated. Depth was defined as the fraction of total T cells that were SARS-CoV-2-associated. Using the MIRA data, every spike-specific TCR was mapped to the spike region that the TCR reacted to and assigned to either a CD4 or a CD8 class. Log10-transformed breadth and depth values were compared by one-way ANOVA with Sidak's multiple comparisons tests. TCRdb re-hosts the immuneACCESS table, in-frame sequences only. Its copies lack some clones; in the studies checked, an unresolved V gene accounts for under half of them, and the cause for the rest is not known. That table gives V, J and clone size, and the DNA gave D and trimming. The sample data list about 220,000 clones, and about 92% of these were observed just once. Of the sample, approximately 1% is held by the ten largest clones.

The label giving this sample's time point can be read as: baseline before first vaccination. The treatment or condition label here, explained by the study, means: meningococcal conjugate vaccine given as trial control. Samples from vaccinated people were obtained from the UK trials COV001 and COV002, which included a single-blind randomized controlled phase 2/3 trial of AZD1222 (ChAdOx1 nCoV-19) in healthy adults. For TCRbeta chain sequencing, PBMC samples were collected from trial participants at day 0 and at day 28 after the second dose. Recombination joined TRBV3-1 (or the pseudogene TRBV3-2) with TRBJ2-1; TRBD2 is possibly the D segment (6 matching bases). Here the sequenced sample was peripheral blood, taken on day 0 of MenACWY control vaccination. The sequence came from an adult in good health. CDR3 reads: CASSQERRVFNEQFF. The sequenced DNA is TGTGCCAGCAGCCAAGAACGGAGGGTGTTCAATGAGCAGTTCTTC.